This TCR beta chain originates from a study of identical twins (TCRdb year 2016). Notes on the research overall: To test whether fetal clonotypes persist, this study deep-sequenced TCR alpha and beta repertoires from monozygotic twins, from unrelated adults of various ages, and from cord blood. Replicate twin experiments were performed at different times using different library preparation protocols to rule out contamination. The study at large found these results: In monozygotic twins, out-of-frame TCR alpha sharing was systematically underestimated by recombination models, although the models agreed with sharing between unrelated individuals. Because the same donors could not be followed over many years, the conclusions depended on cross-sectional statistical analysis. The excess sharing between twins in beta out-of-frame sequences was weaker because fewer shared sequences reduced the signal-to-noise ratio. Compared with coincidental sharing between unrelated individuals, out-of-frame TCR alpha sequences shared between twins showed an excess of sequences with low generation probability. Zero-insertion analyses could be partly confounded by invariant T cells such as MAIT and iNKT, although diverse VJ usage argued against such confounding for most clonotypes. Abundant cord blood beta clonotypes had fewer insertions, young adult naive repertoires showed a similar but weaker trend, and memory repertoires showed no such trend.

Only healthy Caucasian donors were included. Miltenyi CD45RO+ enrichment and human naive T-cell isolation kits were used to isolate memory (CD45RO+) and naive T cells from PBMC. This clonotype was observed many times. The antigen this receptor binds is unknown. Base qualities are not at hand, and no much larger clone is one base apart. The library relied on 5' RACE. TCRdb lists the instrument as Illumina HiSeq 2000. A universal primer binding site was introduced by template switching, and a unique molecular identifier was present in the final cDNA, enabling accurate counting of TCR cDNA molecules. First-strand cDNA for TCR alpha and beta chains was synthesized from specific primers in the conserved constant-segment region. To control for contamination, every cDNA library was double barcoded, receiving both a SMART-Mk sample barcode and Illumina barcodes. Two successive PCR steps introduced TruSeq adapter sequences along with Illumina sample barcodes. Sequencing of the TCR alpha and beta cDNA libraries was done on the Illumina HiSeq platform using custom primers. In the authors' own workflow: MiGEC processed the raw reads to extract unique molecular identifiers, while MiXCR was used to determine the CDR3 positions. Recombination models were inferred per individual with the repgenHMM and IGoR tools using an EM algorithm. Shared clonotype analysis was performed with the tcR package in R, normalizing sharing by the product of cloneset sizes. Out-of-frame nonproductive sequences were analyzed to study raw recombination free of thymic and clonal selection effects. The public reads were reanalyzed by TCRdb: fastp trimming at Q25, MiXCR alignment, in-frame beta chains only. Rows are unified per CDR3 protein, each entry keeping the most common DNA and genes. TCRdb assigned the V and J calls; the authors' analysis was not used. The sample table contains roughly 150,000 distinct CDR3 sequences; only one count was recorded for under 4.5% of them. The ten largest clones take up 7.5% to 8.5% of the sample.

Relative to germline, V is 8 bases shorter and J is 2 bases shorter, with 12 bases between their ends. CDR1 and CDR2 are drawn from the germline V gene: MGHDK, SYGVNS. The CDR3 contains 13 residues, cysteine and phenylalanine counted. Solely the CDR3 DNA is kept, with 39 bases framed from the first base. This TCR was recovered from a young man in good health. The sequence joins TRBV25-1 to TRBJ2-5; the D gene cannot be resolved reliably. Sequencing input: memory T cells sorted from blood. This specimen's cell subset or site label, interpreted: CD45RO+ enriched T cells. The CDR3 region reads CASQSWNQETQYF. In nucleotide form, the sequence is TGTGCCAGCCAAAGTTGGAATCAAGAGACCCAGTACTTC. Here the CDR3 is joined to the reference TRBV25-1 and TRBJ2-5 genes, and the full variable domain is: EADIYQTPRYLVIGTGKKITLECSQTMGHDKMYWYQQDPGMELHLIHYSYGVNSTEKGDLSSESTVSRIRTEHFPLTLESARPSHTSQYLCASQSWNQETQYFGPGTRLLVL.